This entry lists 7 T cell receptor beta chains sequenced from one sample in a study of molecular identifiers for immune sequencing clone quantification. TCRdb independently ran MiXCR on the PCR reads; one entry per CDR3 protein. Here the sample spans thousands of distinct CDR3 sequences, about 30% being singletons. Sequenced sample: naive CD8+ T cells from blood, with Jurkat cell RNA spiked in. Specified subset: FACS-sorted CD8+CD4-CCR7+CD45RA+ naive T cells. The source of these receptors is a human donor in good health. Some libraries in this study had Jurkat cell RNA spiked in.

About this clonotype: No conserved phenylalanine or tryptophan is present at the end of the CDR3, so a read error is the likely explanation. V usage is TRBV7-9 and J usage is TRBJ2-3; possibly TRBD1 or TRBD2 for D (6 bases each). Looked up from germline, CDR1 is SEHNR and CDR2 is FQNEAQ (reference sequence). Trimming took off 5 bases at V and 2 bases at J, with 20 bases between the two ends. The CDR3 is made up of 17 amino acids. The CDR3 DNA sequence: TGTGCCAGCAGCCCACGGGACTGGGGGCAGGACACAGATACGCAGTATATT. It codes for CASSPRDWGQDTDTQYI.

By its share, this clonotype is medium-sized. The J gene is TRBJ2-6, the V gene TRBV6-5; perhaps TRBD1 as D (6 bases). The CDR3 contains 18 residues. Germline V gene data show CDR1 as MNHEY and CDR2 as SVGAGI. Trimming took 6 bases from V and 0 from J, leaving 18 bases between them. CDR3: CASRPLSGHYSGANVLTF. The CDR3 region has the DNA TGTGCCAGCAGGCCGCTGTCGGGACACTACTCTGGGGCCAACGTCCTGACTTTC.

This clonotype was observed a handful of times. This is likely a read error, given that the CDR3 carries no conserved phenylalanine or tryptophan at its end. It is unclear where the CDR3 begins or ends on the DNA, so no DNA is shown, and the CDR3 is as TCRdb lists it. The chain couples TRBV5-6 to TRBJ2-5; the table's D call of TRBD1 was not tested on the DNA. Germline V lookup: CDR1 SGHDT, CDR2 YYEEEE. Inclusive of both ends, the CDR3 amounts to 12 amino acids. The CDR3 is CASSLGSGQPIL.

This clonotype came up a few times. This chain uses TRBV14 with TRBJ2-5; TRBD2 matches 11 bases. Trimming cost V 6 bases and J 1 base; bases outside gene matches: 4. Per germline, CDR1 SGHDN and CDR2 FVKESK. The CDR3 runs 15 residues. CDR3 protein: CASRSSGRAQETQYF. CDR3 in DNA: TGTGCCAGCAGGAGTAGCGGGAGGGCCCAAGAGACCCAGTACTTC.

This clonotype appeared a few times. The J gene is TRBJ2-3, the V gene TRBV7-9, with a possible D match to TRBD1 (6 bases). Looked up from germline, CDR1 is SEHNR and CDR2 is FQNEAQ (reference sequence). The CDR3 loop spans 17 amino acids. V was clipped by 5 bases and J by 3 bases, with 21 bases between them. CDR3 loop: CASSGGHRDKVTDTQYF. The CDR3 coding sequence is TGTGCCAGCAGCGGCGGACACCGGGACAAGGTGACAGATACGCAGTATTTT.

Notes on this clonotype: The junction and the germline gene differ at one end; a read error may be behind it. V and J are TRBV20-1 and TRBJ1-5, with D possibly being TRBD1 (6 bases). The CDR3 is made up of 13 amino acids. Germline V CDR1 and CDR2: DFQATT, SNEGSKA (reference sequence). The CDR3 sequence is CCARAGDYQPQHF. Written as DNA, the CDR3 is TGCTGTGCTCGGGCAGGGGATTATCAGCCCCAGCATTTT.

The table lists this clonotype with a count of one. This chain links TRBV6-5 with TRBJ2-7; 9 bases fit TRBD2. The CDR3 is made up of 15 amino acids. CDR1 MNHEY and CDR2 SVGAGI come from the germline V gene. With V trimmed by 6 bases and J by 7 bases, 13 bases remained unmatched. The chain's CDR3 is CASSPGVVAGVEQYF. In nucleotides, the CDR3 is TGTGCCAGCAGCCCTGGGGTTGTAGCGGGAGTAGAGCAGTACTTC.